These T cell receptor beta chains were read from a single sample in a study of T cell repertoires in cytomegalovirus infection. Via MiXCR, TCRdb re-called the reads, giving one row per CDR3 protein. The sample records almost 550,000 distinct CDR3 sequences, 16% being singletons. Material for sequencing was CD8+ T cells from PBMCs. These receptor sequences come from a human donor in good health (CMV status not recorded). Some clones in this sample may be carry-over from other donors' samples. The CDR3 runs from the conserved cysteine through the conserved F or W. The D gene is left open where the match is weak. Rows may omit the clone size; those that give it use once, few, many or a size class.

TRBV7-3,TRBD2,TRBJ2-3,few,TGTGCCAGCAGTAGCTACCGGGGGACTAGCGGGATCGCAGATACGCAGTATTTT,CASSSYRGTSGIADTQYF
TRBV12-3/TRBV12-4,TRBD1,TRBJ2-2,many,TGTGCCATACGGGACAGGGGGCTAGACGGGGAGCTGTTTTTT,CAIRDRGLDGELFF
TRBV19,TRBD1,TRBJ2-1,many,TGTGCCAGTAGTAGGGACAGCTCAAGGCGGGTAAGCTCCTACAATGAGCAGTTCTTC,CASSRDSSRRVSSYNEQFF
TRBV19,TRBD2,TRBJ2-7,few,TGTGCCAGTAGACCTCGGTTAGCCGGGACTAGCGGTTCCTCCTACGAGCAGTACTTC,CASRPRLAGTSGSSYEQYF
TRBV25-1,TRBD2,TRBJ2-1,NA,TGTGCCAGCAGTGAATACGATAGCGGGAGGGCCGATGAGCAGTTCTTC,CASSEYDSGRADEQFF
TRBV7-9,NA,TRBJ2-7,many,TGTGCCAGCAGCTTAGTGTCGGGGACGAGCTCCTACGAGCAGTACTTC,CASSLVSGTSSYEQYF
TRBV12-3/TRBV12-4,TRBD2,TRBJ2-1,many,TGTGCCAGCCGCCAGCGGGCTAGCGGGGGAGGAGAGCAGTTCTTC,CASRQRASGGGEQFF
TRBV11-3,TRBD2,TRBJ2-1,many,TGTGCCAGCAGCTTAGGGAGCGGGAGGAATGAGCAGTTCTTC,CASSLGSGRNEQFF
TRBV4-1,NA,TRBJ1-2,NA,TGCGCCAGCAGCCTCCGCTACTCTGCGACAGGAGACTATGGCTACACCTTC,CASSLRYSATGDYGYTF
TRBV4-1,TRBD1,TRBJ1-1,NA,TGCGCCAGCAGCCAAGATCCGGACAGGCGCTTTTACACTGAAGCTTTCTTT,CASSQDPDRRFYTEAFF
TRBV2,NA,TRBJ1-5,many,TGTGCCAGCAGTGTAAACGAGGCGGTAAATCAGCCCCAGCATTTT,CASSVNEAVNQPQHF
TRBV7-2,NA,TRBJ1-5,many,TGTGCCAGCAGCGTAGAAAGGGGGGGCAATCAGCCCCAGCATTTT,CASSVERGGNQPQHF
TRBV7-7,TRBD1,TRBJ2-7,many,TGTGCTAGCAGCAAAGGGACAGGGGAGGCCTACGAGCAGTACTTC,CASSKGTGEAYEQYF
TRBV28,NA,TRBJ1-6,many,TGTGCCAGCAGTTTTGGTGGGGCTCGATATTCACCCCTCCACTTT,CASSFGGARYSPLHF
TRBV5-5,TRBD2,TRBJ2-7,many,TGTGCCAGCAGCTCCGGGACTAGCGGGAGTAGTTGGCCCTACGAGCAGTACTTC,CASSSGTSGSSWPYEQYF
TRBV6-5,NA,TRBJ1-2,many,TGTGCCAGCATTCAAAGCACTCTCGGGGTAGGCCTGTATGGCTACACCTTC,CASIQSTLGVGLYGYTF
TRBV12-3/TRBV12-4,NA,TRBJ2-5,NA,TGTGCCAGCAGTTTAGGGGGGGTTGCGGGGTTTGAAGAGACCCAGTACTTC,CASSLGGVAGFEETQYF
TRBV7-9,NA,TRBJ2-7,many,TGTGCCAGCAGCAACCCGGACAGAAATTACGAGCAGTACTTC,CASSNPDRNYEQYF